Listed here are 6 T cell receptor beta chains from one sample, sequenced in a study of T-cell reconstitution after alpha-beta-depleted transplantation in children. Using unique molecular identifiers, the investigators prepared the TCRbeta library. TCRdb reanalysed the PCR reads using MiXCR and keeps one entry per CDR3 protein. The sample comprises 780,000 or so distinct CDR3 sequences, approximately 15% of which are singletons, and roughly 4.8% rests with the top ten. The material was PBMCs, mostly from graft donor cells, obtained 360 days after TCRalphabeta/CD19-depleted stem cell transplant. The receptors shown here come from a male patient aged 10 to 17 who had a stem cell transplant for acute lymphoblastic leukemia, so the T cells may come from the graft donor.

The V and J genes are TRBV20-1 and TRBJ2-7; 9 bases agree with TRBD1. The germline V gene encodes CDR1 DFQATT and CDR2 SNEGSKA (reference sequence). CDR3 size: 18 residues. The V segment lost 0 bases and the J segment 1 base; nucleotides outside the gene matches: 13. The CDR3 protein is CSARDRAGTGLVSYEQYF. The CDR3 DNA reads TGCAGTGCTAGAGATAGGGCCGGGACAGGGTTGGTTTCCTACGAGCAGTACTTC.

At least ten counts were recorded for this clonotype. J is TRBJ1-4 and V is TRBV6-1; D is undetermined. The CDR3 covers 13 residues. Per germline, CDR1 MNHNS and CDR2 SASEGT. V was cut by 3 bases and J by 4 bases, with 6 bases left in between. CDR3 loop: CASSDGFNEKLFF. The CDR3 coding sequence is TGTGCCAGCAGTGACGGTTTTAATGAAAAACTGTTTTTT.

This chain uses TRBV20-1 with TRBJ2-3; tentatively, D is TRBD1 (6 bases). Trimming cost V 6 bases and J 1 base, with 20 bases left between them. Germline V CDR1 and CDR2: DFQATT, SNEGSKA (reference sequence). The length of the CDR3 is 16 residues. The CDR3 DNA follows: TGCAGTGCAAGGGGGTCCCGACAGAGTGGCACAGATACGCAGTATTTT. Translation gives CSARGSRQSGTDTQYF.

This clonotype was seen ten or more times. The CDR3 region has the DNA TGTGCCAGCAGCCAAGTTGGGACTAGCGGCTACAATGAGCAGTTCTTC. Residues: CASSQVGTSGYNEQFF. The chain employs TRBV3-1 and TRBJ2-1; 11 nucleotides agree with TRBD2. This CDR3 spans 16 amino acids. The ends lost 1 base at V and 3 bases at J; junction bases unmatched: 2. Per the germline V gene, CDR1 is LGHDT and CDR2 is YNNKEL (reference sequence).

V and J are TRBV12-3 or TRBV12-4 and TRBJ2-1, with unresolved D. Trimming left V 6 bases short and J 2 bases short, with 20 bases between. This CDR3 comprises 17 residues. The CDR3 nucleotides are TGTGCCAGCAGCCCTCGGGTTTACGGGCTGCCCTACAATGAGCAGTTCTTC. It is translated as CASSPRVYGLPYNEQFF.

V and J are TRBV18 and TRBJ2-7, with 10 bases identical to TRBD2. The CDR3 is 15 amino acids. Germline CDR1 is KGHSH and CDR2 is LQKENI. V lost 4 bases, J lost 2 bases, and 5 bases stayed unmatched. CDR3 sequence (DNA): TGTGCCAGCTCACAGCTAGCGGGAGCCACCTACGAGCAGTACTTC. Its translation: CASSQLAGATYEQYF.